The clone carrying this TCR beta chain was seen at least ten times. The antigen is undetermined. Germline assignment: CDR1 SGHRS and CDR2 YFSETQ. This CDR3 spans 15 amino acids. V lost 4 bases, J lost 9 bases, and 22 bases lay in between. Amplification targeted TCR beta CDR3 regions from RNA transcripts. In the first-round RT-PCR of the TCR CDR3, the HTBI primer set was used. Each CDR3 protein is one row after TCRdb ran MiXCR on the multiplex PCR reads. The sample holds roughly 260,000 distinct CDR3 sequences, roughly 14% seen once. This sample was included in a study of T cells in Graves' hyperthyroidism and ophthalmopathy. General study points: Most clonotypes expanded in the thyroid (above 0.001) were also present in blood.

The source is a woman between 35 and 50 years old with Graves' hyperthyroidism that later progressed to Graves' ophthalmopathy. The material sequenced was blood. The chain carries TRBV5-1 and TRBJ1-1; TRBD1 might be the D (5 bases). CDR3 region: CASSLGGPGQVKAFF. CDR3 bases: TGCGCCAGCAGCCTGGGGGGTCCCGGGCAGGTTAAAGCTTTCTTT.